This TCR beta chain was sequenced during a study of metastatic and nonmetastatic thyroid tumors. Study in general: For malignant and benign thyroid patients, tumor or nodule tissue and blood were the sources whose repertoires were compared.

Among the patients, none had received any treatment before thyroid surgery. This clone was seen at least ten times. With V trimmed by 0 bases and J by 6 bases, 5 bases remained unmatched. CDR1 and CDR2 from the germline V gene are SGHNT and YYREEE (reference sequence). This CDR3 has 16 amino acids. TCRdb re-analyzed the PCR reads using MiXCR. Here the sample spans about 19,000 clones, around a third being singletons. J is TRBJ2-1 and V is TRBV5-4; 11 bases map to TRBD2. This TCR was recovered from a female donor with papillary thyroid cancer or a benign thyroid nodule (not recorded which). Some clones in this sample may be carry-over from other donors' samples. Sample: adjacent normal tissue. In DNA, the CDR3 is TGTGCCAGCAGCTTGGGTAGCGGGGGGGTCTTCAATGAGCAGTTCTTC. This translates into CASSLGSGGVFNEQFF.